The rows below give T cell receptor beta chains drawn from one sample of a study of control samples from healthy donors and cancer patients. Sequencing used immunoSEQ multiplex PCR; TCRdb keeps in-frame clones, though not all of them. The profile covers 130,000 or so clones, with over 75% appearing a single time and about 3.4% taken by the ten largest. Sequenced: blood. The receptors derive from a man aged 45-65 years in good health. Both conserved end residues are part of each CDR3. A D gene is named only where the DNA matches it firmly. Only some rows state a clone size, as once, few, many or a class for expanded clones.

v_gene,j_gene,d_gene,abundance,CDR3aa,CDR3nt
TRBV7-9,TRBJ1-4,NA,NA,CASSLQANEKLFF,TGTGCCAGCAGCTTACAGGCTAATGAAAAACTGTTTTTT
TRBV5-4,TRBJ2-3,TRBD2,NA,CASSLASGVFTDTQYF,TGTGCCAGCAGCTTGGCTAGCGGGGTATTCACAGATACGCAGTATTTT
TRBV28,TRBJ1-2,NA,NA,CASSLNDLYGYTF,TGTGCCAGCAGTTTGAATGATCTCTATGGCTACACCTTC
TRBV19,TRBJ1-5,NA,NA,CASSIAPSVRNQPQHF,TGTGCCAGTAGTATCGCCCCCAGCGTCCGCAATCAGCCCCAGCATTTT
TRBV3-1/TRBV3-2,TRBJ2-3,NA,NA,CASSPKQTSLDTQYF,TGTGCCAGCAGCCCAAAACAGACCTCTTTAGATACGCAGTATTTT
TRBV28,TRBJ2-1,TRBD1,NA,CASSFRTGSYEQFF,TGTGCCAGCAGTTTCCGGACAGGGAGTTATGAGCAGTTCTTC
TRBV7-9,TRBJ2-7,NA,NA,CASSLGSYSYEQYF,TGTGCCAGCAGCTTAGGCTCCTACTCCTACGAGCAGTACTTC
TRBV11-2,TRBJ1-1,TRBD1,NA,CASSLTRDRAANTEAFF,TGTGCCAGCAGCTTGACCCGGGACAGGGCCGCGAACACTGAAGCTTTCTTT
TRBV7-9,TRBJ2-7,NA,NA,CASSRREPLSGALHEQYF,TGTGCCAGCAGCCGACGTGAGCCCCTCTCAGGGGCCCTCCACGAGCAGTACTTC
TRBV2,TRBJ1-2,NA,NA,CASSIDTNYGYTF,TGTGCCAGCAGTATAGACACAAACTATGGCTACACCTTC
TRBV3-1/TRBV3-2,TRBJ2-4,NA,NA,CASSSTSGSNIQYF,TGTGCCAGCAGCTCAACATCGGGGTCAAACATTCAGTACTTC
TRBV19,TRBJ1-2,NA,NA,CASSMSVANYGYTF,TGTGCCAGTAGTATGAGTGTAGCTAACTATGGCTACACCTTC
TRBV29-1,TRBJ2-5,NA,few,CSGTPGGETQYF,TGCAGCGGTACTCCGGGTGGGGAGACCCAGTACTTC
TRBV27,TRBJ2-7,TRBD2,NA,CASSLKAWKELAGSYEQYF,TGTGCCAGCAGTTTAAAGGCGTGGAAGGAACTAGCGGGGTCCTACGAGCAGTACTTC